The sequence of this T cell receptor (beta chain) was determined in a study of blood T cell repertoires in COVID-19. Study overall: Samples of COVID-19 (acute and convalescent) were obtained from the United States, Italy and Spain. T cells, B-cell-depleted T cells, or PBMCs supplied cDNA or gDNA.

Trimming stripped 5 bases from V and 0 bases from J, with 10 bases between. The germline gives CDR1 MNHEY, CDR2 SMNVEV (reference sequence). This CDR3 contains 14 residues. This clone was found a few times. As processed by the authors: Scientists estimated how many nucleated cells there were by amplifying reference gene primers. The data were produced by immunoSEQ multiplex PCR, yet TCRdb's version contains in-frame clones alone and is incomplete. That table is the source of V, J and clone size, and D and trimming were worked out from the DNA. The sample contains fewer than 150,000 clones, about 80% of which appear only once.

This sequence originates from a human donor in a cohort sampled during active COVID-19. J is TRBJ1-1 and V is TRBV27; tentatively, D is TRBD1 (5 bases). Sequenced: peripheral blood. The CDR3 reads CASSAGFLNTEAFF. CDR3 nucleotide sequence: TGTGCCAGCAGTGCAGGGTTTTTGAACACTGAAGCTTTCTTT.